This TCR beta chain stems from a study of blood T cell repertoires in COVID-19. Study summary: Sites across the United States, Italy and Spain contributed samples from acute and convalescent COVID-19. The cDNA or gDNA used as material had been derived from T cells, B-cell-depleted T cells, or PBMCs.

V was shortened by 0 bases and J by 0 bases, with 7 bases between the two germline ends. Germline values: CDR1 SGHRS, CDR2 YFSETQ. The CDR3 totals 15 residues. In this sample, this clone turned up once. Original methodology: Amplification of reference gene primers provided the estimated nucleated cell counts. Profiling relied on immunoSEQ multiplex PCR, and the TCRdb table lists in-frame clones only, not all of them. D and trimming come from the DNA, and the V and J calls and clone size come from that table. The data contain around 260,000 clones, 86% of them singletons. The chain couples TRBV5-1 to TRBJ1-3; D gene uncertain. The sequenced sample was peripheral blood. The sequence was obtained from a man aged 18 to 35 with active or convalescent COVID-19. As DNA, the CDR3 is TGCGCCAGCAGCTTGGGTAGTGCCTCTGGAAACACCATATATTTT. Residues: CASSLGSASGNTIYF.